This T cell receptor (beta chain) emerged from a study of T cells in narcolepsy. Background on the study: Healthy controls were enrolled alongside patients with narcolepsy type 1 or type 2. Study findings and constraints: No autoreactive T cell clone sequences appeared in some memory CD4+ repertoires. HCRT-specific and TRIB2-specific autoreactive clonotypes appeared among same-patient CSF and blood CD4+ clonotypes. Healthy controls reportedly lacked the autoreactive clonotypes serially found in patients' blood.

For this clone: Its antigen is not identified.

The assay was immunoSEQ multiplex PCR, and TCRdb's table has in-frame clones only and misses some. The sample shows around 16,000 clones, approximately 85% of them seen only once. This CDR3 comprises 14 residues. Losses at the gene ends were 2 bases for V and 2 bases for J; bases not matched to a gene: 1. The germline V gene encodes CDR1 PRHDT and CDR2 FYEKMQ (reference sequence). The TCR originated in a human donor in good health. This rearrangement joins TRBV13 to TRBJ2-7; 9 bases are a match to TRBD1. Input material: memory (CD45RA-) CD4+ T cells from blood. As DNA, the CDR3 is TGTGCCAGCAGCTTACGGGACAGGGCCTACGAGCAGTACTTC. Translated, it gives CASSLRDRAYEQYF.